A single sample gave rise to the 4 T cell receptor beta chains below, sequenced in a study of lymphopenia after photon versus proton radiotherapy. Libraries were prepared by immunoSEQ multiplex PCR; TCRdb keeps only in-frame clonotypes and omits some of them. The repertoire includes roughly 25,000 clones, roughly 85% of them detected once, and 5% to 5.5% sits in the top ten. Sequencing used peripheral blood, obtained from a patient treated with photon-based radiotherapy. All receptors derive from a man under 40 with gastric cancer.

CDR3 DNA sequence: TGTGCCAGCAGTTTCCAAGCCAAAAACATTCAGTACTTC. It yields the protein CASSFQAKNIQYF. The chain is built from TRBV28 and TRBJ2-4, with D hard to call. This CDR3 spans 13 amino acids. Germline CDR1 MDHEN, CDR2 SYDVKM. V gave up 3 bases and J gave up 0 bases, with 3 bases separating them.

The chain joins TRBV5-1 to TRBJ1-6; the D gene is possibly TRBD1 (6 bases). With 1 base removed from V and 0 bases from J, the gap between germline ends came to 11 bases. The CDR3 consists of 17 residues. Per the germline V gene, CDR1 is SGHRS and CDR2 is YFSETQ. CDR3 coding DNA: TGCGCCAGCAGCTTGCCGACAGGAAGCTCCTATAATTCACCCCTCCACTTT. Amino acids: CASSLPTGSSYNSPLHF.

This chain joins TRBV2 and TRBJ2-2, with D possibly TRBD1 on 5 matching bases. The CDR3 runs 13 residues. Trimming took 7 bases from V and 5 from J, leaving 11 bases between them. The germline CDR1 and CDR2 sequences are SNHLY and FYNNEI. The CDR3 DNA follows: TGTGCCAGCACAGAGGACATTACCGGGGAGCTGTTTTTT. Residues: CASTEDITGELFF.

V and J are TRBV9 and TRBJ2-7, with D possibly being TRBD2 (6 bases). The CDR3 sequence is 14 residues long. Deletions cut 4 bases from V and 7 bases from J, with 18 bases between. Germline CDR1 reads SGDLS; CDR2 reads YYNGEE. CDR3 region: CASSLLGTSREQYF. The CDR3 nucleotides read TGTGCCAGCAGCTTACTCGGGACTTCCCGGGAGCAGTACTTC. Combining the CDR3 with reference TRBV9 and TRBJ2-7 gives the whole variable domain DSGVTQTPKHLITATGQRVTLRCSPRSGDLSVYWYQQSLDQGLQFLIQYYNGEERAKGNILERFSAQQFPDLHSELNLSSLELGDSALYFCASSLLGTSREQYFGPGTRLTVT.